The clone carrying this TCR beta chain was seen at least ten times. The repertoire was sequenced with immunoSEQ multiplex PCR; TCRdb's copy has only in-frame clones and lacks some. Among about 160,000 clones listed, just under 85% were seen once. The data stem from a study of blood T cell repertoires in COVID-19. CDR1 is LGHNA, CDR2 YNFKEQ, per germline. V gave up 4 bases and J gave up 5 bases, with 9 bases separating them. There are 13 residues in the CDR3. V usage is TRBV4-2 and J usage is TRBJ1-3; D might be TRBD1 (5 bases). The sample comprised peripheral blood. The receptor was derived from a woman older than 75 with acute or convalescent COVID-19. The CDR3 sequence is CASSPGLRNTIYF. The CDR3 DNA follows: TGTGCCAGCAGCCCGGGACTAAGAAACACCATATATTTT.